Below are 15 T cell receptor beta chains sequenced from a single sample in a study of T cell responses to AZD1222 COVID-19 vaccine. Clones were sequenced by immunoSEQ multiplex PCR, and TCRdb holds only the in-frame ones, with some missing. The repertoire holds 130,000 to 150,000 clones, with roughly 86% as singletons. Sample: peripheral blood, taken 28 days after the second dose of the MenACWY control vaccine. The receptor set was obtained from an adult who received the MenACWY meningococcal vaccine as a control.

CDR3 protein: CASSPTSGGPYEQYF. The CDR3 coding sequence is TGTGCCAGCAGTCCCACTAGCGGAGGGCCCTACGAGCAGTACTTC. The chain is built from TRBV28 and TRBJ2-7, with TRBD2 matching over 8 bases. Germline CDR1 reads MDHEN; CDR2 reads SYDVKM. The CDR3 contains 15 residues. V was pared by 5 bases and J by 2 bases, with 8 bases of the junction left unmatched.

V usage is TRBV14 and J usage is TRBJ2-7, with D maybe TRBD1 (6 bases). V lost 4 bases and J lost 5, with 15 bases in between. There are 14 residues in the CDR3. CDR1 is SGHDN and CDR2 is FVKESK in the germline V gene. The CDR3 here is CASSPVYRENEQYF. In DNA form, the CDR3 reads TGTGCCAGCAGCCCCGTTTACAGGGAAAACGAGCAGTACTTC.

The CDR3 loop reads CAWSVAAGVREQYF. In DNA form, the CDR3 reads TGTGCCTGGAGTGTGGCAGCGGGAGTCAGGGAGCAGTACTTC. This sequence joins TRBV30 and TRBJ2-7, with TRBD2 identical over 8 bases. With V trimmed by 0 bases and J by 7 bases, 8 bases remained unmatched. Germline V gives CDR1 GTSNPN, CDR2 SVGIG (reference sequence). The CDR3 is 14 residues long.

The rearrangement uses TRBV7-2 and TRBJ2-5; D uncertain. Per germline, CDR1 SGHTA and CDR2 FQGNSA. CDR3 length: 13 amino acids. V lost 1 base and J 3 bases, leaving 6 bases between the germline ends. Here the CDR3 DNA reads TGTGCCAGCAGCTTAGAGGCGGAAGAGACCCAGTACTTC. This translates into CASSLEAEETQYF.

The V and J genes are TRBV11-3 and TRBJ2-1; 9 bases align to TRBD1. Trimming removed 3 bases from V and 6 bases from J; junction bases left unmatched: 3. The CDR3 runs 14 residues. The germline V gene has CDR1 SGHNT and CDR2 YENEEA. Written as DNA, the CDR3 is TGTGCCAGCAGCTTGAGGGACAGGGCCAATGAGCAGTTCTTC. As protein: CASSLRDRANEQFF.

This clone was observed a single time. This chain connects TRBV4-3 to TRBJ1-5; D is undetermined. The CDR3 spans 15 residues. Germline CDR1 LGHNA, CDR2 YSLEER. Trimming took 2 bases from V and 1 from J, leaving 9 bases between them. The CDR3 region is CASSQFALSNQPQHF. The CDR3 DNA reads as TGCGCCAGCAGCCAATTTGCGCTCAGCAATCAGCCCCAGCATTTT.

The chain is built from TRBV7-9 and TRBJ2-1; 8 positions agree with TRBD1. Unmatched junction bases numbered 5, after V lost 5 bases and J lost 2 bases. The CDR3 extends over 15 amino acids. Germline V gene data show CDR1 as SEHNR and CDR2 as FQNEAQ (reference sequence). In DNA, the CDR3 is TGTGCCAGCAGCGAGGGACAGGCCGCCTACAATGAGCAGTTCTTC. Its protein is CASSEGQAAYNEQFF.

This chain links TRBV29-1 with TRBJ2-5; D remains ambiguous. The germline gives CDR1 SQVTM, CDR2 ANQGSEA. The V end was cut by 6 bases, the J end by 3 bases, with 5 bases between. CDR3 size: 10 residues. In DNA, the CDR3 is TGCAGCGTGGCAGAAGAGACCCAGTACTTC. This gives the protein CSVAEETQYF.

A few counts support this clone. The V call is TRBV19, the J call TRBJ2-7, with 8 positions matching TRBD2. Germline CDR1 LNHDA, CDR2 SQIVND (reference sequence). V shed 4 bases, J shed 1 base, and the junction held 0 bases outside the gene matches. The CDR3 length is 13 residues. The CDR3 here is CASSKRESYEQYF. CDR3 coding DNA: TGTGCCAGTAGTAAGCGGGAGTCCTACGAGCAGTACTTC.

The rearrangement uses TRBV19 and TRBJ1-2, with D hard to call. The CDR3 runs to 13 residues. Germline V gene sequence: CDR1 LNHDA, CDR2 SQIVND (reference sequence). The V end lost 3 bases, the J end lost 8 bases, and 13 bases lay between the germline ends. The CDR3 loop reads CASSIGQAGGYTF. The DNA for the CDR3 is TGTGCCAGTAGTATTGGGCAGGCGGGGGGCTACACCTTC.

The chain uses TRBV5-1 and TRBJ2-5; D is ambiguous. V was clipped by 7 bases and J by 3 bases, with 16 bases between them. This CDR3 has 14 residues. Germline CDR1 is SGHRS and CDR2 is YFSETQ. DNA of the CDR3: TGCGCCAGCCGATCTACGCCCGAGAAAGAGACCCAGTACTTC. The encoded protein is CASRSTPEKETQYF.

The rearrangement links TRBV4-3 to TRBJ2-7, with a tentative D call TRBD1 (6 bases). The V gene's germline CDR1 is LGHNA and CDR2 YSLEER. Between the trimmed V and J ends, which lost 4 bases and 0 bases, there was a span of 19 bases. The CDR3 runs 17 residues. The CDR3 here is CASSLEYRELFSYEQYF. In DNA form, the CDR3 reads TGCGCCAGCAGCCTAGAGTACAGGGAATTATTCTCCTACGAGCAGTACTTC.

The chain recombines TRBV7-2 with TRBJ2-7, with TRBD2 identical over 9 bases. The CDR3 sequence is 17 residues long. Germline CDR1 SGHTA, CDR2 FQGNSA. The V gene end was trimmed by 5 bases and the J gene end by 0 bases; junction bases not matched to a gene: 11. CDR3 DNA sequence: TGTGCCAGCAGCCTGACAACGGGTAGCGGGAGCTCCTACGAGCAGTACTTC. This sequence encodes CASSLTTGSGSSYEQYF.

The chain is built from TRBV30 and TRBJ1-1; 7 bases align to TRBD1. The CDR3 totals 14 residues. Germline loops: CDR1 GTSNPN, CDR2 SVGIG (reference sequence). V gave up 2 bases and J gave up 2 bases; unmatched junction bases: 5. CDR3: CAWSRRGANTEAFF. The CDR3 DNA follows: TGTGCCTGGAGTCGCAGGGGGGCTAACACTGAAGCTTTCTTT.

CDR3 nucleotides: TGTGCCAGCAGCTTTACGGCCTCAACTAATGAAAAACTGTTTTTT. Its translation: CASSFTASTNEKLFF. This chain uses TRBV7-9 with TRBJ1-4, with D hard to call. The germline gives CDR1 SEHNR, CDR2 FQNEAQ (reference sequence). The germline V and J ends were trimmed by 3 bases and 0 bases, with 8 bases remaining between them. The CDR3 runs to 15 residues.